This T cell receptor (beta chain) was found in a study of T cell repertoires in cytomegalovirus infection. Study details: Public TCR beta signature analysis indicated the presence of both CMV infection and matching HLA type.

TCRdb fed the reads into MiXCR, producing one record per CDR3 protein. The sample includes about 400,000 distinct CDR3 sequences, over 15% of them seen just once. V shed 7 bases and J 0 bases; nucleotides not matched to a gene: 11. This CDR3 has 17 residues. The germline CDR1 and CDR2 sequences are SEHNR and FQNEAQ (reference sequence). This receptor was identified in a human donor in good health (CMV status not recorded). Some clones in this sample may be carry-over from other donors' samples. The V and J genes are TRBV7-9 and TRBJ2-1; TRBD2 matches at 8 bases. The sample taken for sequencing was PBMCs. DNA for the CDR3: TGTGCCAGCACCCGATCCCCCAGCGGGAGCTCCTACAATGAGCAGTTCTTC. Translation: CASTRSPSGSSYNEQFF.